These 24 T cell receptor beta chains were all obtained from the same sample, sequenced in a study of blood T cell repertoires in COVID-19. Sequencing was performed with immunoSEQ multiplex PCR; in TCRdb, only in-frame clones are kept and a portion is missing. Seen here are approximately 170,000 clones, about four fifths observed once, and the top ten hold approximately 11%. Sequenced material: peripheral blood. Receptor source: a man in his sixties with active or convalescent COVID-19.

The genes are TRBV15 and TRBJ1-5, with 7 bases fitting TRBD1. CDR3 length: 15 residues. Germline assignment: CDR1 LNHNV and CDR2 YYDKDF (reference sequence). V trimming: 6 bases; J trimming: 3 bases; junction bases outside the gene matches: 8. CDR3 sequence reads: CATSEDRSNNQPQHF. The CDR3 DNA sequence: TGTGCCACCAGTGAGGACAGGTCGAACAATCAGCCCCAGCATTTT.

V gene TRBV7-3 combines with J gene TRBJ1-1; weak D call: TRBD1 (5 bases). The V gene's germline CDR1 is SGHTA and CDR2 FQGTGA. There are 13 residues in the CDR3. The V end lost 5 bases, the J end lost 1 base, and 8 bases lay between the germline ends. The CDR3 loop reads CASSRQQNTEAFF. The CDR3 DNA reads TGTGCCAGCAGCCGACAGCAGAACACTGAAGCTTTCTTT.

DNA of the CDR3: TGCGCCAGCAGAAGCAATAGTGCACTGTTTTTT. The encoded protein is CASRSNSALFF. The chain carries TRBV10-2 and TRBJ1-4, with unresolved D. V lost 6 bases and J lost 13, with 12 bases in between. CDR1 is WSHSY, CDR2 SAAADI, per germline. The CDR3 spans 11 residues.

The rearrangement links TRBV6-1 to TRBJ2-3; 7 bases line up with TRBD1. Per the germline V gene, CDR1 is MNHNS and CDR2 is SASEGT. Unmatched junction bases numbered 7, after V lost 0 bases and J lost 7 bases. The CDR3 length is 15 residues. Here the CDR3 DNA reads TGTGCCAGCAGTGAAGCGCAACAGGGGAGATATACGCAGTATTTT. Amino acid sequence: CASSEAQQGRYTQYF.

The J gene is TRBJ1-5, the V gene TRBV27; TRBD1 might be the D (6 bases). The CDR3 contains 16 residues. V was trimmed by 8 bases and J by 3 bases, leaving 20 bases between them. The germline V gene has CDR1 MNHEY and CDR2 SMNVEV (reference sequence). The CDR3 nucleotides are TGTGCCAGCTCCTATTCGGGGGGGCTAACCAATCAGCCCCAGCATTTT. Translation: CASSYSGGLTNQPQHF.

Only one count was recorded for this clone. J is TRBJ1-1 and V is TRBV2; 8 bases align to TRBD1. Germline CDR1 is SNHLY and CDR2 is FYNNEI. The CDR3 has 16 residues. After removal of 5 bases from V and 3 bases from J, the junction contained 11 bases not matched to a gene. The DNA of the CDR3 is TGTGCCAGCAGTACCCTAACTATGACAGGGGACACTGAAGCTTTCTTT. Residues: CASSTLTMTGDTEAFF.

The J gene is TRBJ2-7, the V gene TRBV28; 9 bases agree with TRBD1. J gave up 2 bases and V 6 bases, and 8 bases lay outside the gene matches. This CDR3 has 15 amino acids. Per germline, CDR1 MDHEN and CDR2 SYDVKM. CDR3 coding DNA: TGTGCCAGCAGACCGAGGACAGGGGTTGCCTACGAGCAGTACTTC. It translates to CASRPRTGVAYEQYF.

The V and J genes are TRBV9 and TRBJ2-7; 7 bases align to TRBD2. This CDR3 comprises 15 residues. Germline CDR1 is SGDLS and CDR2 is YYNGEE. With 4 bases clipped from V and 0 bases from J, the junction kept 7 bases outside the gene matches. For the CDR3, the DNA is TGTGCCAGCAGCCGAGCGGGGACTACCTCCTACGAGCAGTACTTC. Translating gives CASSRAGTTSYEQYF.

This chain connects TRBV2 to TRBJ1-6, with unresolved D. Per the germline V gene, CDR1 is SNHLY and CDR2 is FYNNEI. Trimming removed 6 bases at V and 7 bases at J, with 16 bases between. The CDR3 length is 15 residues. CDR3 in DNA: TGTGCCAGCAGATTGGGAGCGCAGACGAATTCACCCCTCCACTTT. Residues: CASRLGAQTNSPLHF.

The chain has TRBV3-1 (or the pseudogene TRBV3-2) and TRBJ1-1; TRBD1 agrees at 8 bases. Germline loops: CDR1 LGHDT, CDR2 YNNKEL (reference sequence). This CDR3 is built from 15 residues. J was trimmed by 3 bases and V by 4 bases; bases with no gene match: 7. The CDR3, as DNA: TGTGCCAGCAGCCCCTGGGGACAGGCGGACACTGAAGCTTTCTTT. This codes for CASSPWGQADTEAFF.

The V and J genes are TRBV28 and TRBJ2-7; maybe TRBD2 (5 bases). V was clipped by 2 bases and J by 0 bases, with 17 bases between them. Germline V CDR1 and CDR2: MDHEN, SYDVKM. The CDR3 loop spans 17 amino acids. The CDR3 DNA follows: TGTGCCAGCAGTTTACCACGCGGGCAGGTGAGCTCCTACGAGCAGTACTTC. This sequence encodes CASSLPRGQVSSYEQYF.

V is TRBV27 and J is TRBJ2-7; tentatively, D is TRBD2 (5 bases). This CDR3 region has 15 residues. Trimming shortened V by 5 bases and J by 3 bases, and 17 bases separated the two germline ends. Looked up from germline, CDR1 is MNHEY and CDR2 is SMNVEV (reference sequence). Here the CDR3 reads CASSPAGGTHYEQYF. The CDR3 nucleotides read TGTGCCAGCAGTCCGGCGGGCGGAACCCACTACGAGCAGTACTTC.

The CDR3 bases are TGTGCCAGCAGCCTAGGAAGCCTTACCGGGGAGCTGTTTTTT. Its protein product is CASSLGSLTGELFF. The J gene is TRBJ2-2, the V gene TRBV7-8, with D uncertain. Germline V gene data show CDR1 as SGHVS and CDR2 as FQNEAQ. V lost 5 bases to trimming and J lost 5 bases, with 12 bases between them. The CDR3 runs to 14 residues.

The chain employs TRBV10-3 and TRBJ2-2, with 12 bases aligning to TRBD2. The CDR3 has 15 residues. Losses at the gene ends were 5 bases for V and 6 bases for J; bases not matched to a gene: 4. Germline V gene data show CDR1 as ENHRY and CDR2 as SYGVKD. This chain's CDR3 is CAISRLAGESGELFF. For the CDR3, the DNA is TGTGCCATCAGTCGACTAGCGGGAGAATCCGGGGAGCTGTTTTTT.

V and J are TRBV28 and TRBJ2-7; 8 bases fit TRBD2. V trimming: 6 bases; J trimming: 2 bases; junction bases outside the gene matches: 12. In germline, CDR1 is MDHEN, CDR2 SYDVKM. The CDR3 loop spans 16 amino acids. CDR3 in amino acids: CASRVTSGGGPYEQYF. CDR3 DNA: TGTGCCAGCAGAGTAACAAGCGGGGGTGGACCCTACGAGCAGTACTTC.

The chain joins TRBV27 to TRBJ1-6; TRBD1 agrees at 7 bases. The CDR3 has 15 amino acids. The ends lost 5 bases at V and 7 bases at J; junction bases unmatched: 8. Germline CDR1 MNHEY, CDR2 SMNVEV (reference sequence). The CDR3 nucleotides are TGTGCCAGCAGTCGCGACAGGGTGGTGAATTCACCCCTCCACTTT. Translating it yields CASSRDRVVNSPLHF.

The chain couples TRBV29-1 to TRBJ2-1; 8 nucleotides align to TRBD1. From germline, CDR1 is SQVTM and CDR2 ANQGSEA. The CDR3 covers 13 residues. The junction had 3 bases not matched to a gene; V was cut back by 4 bases and J by 4 bases. CDR3 loop: CSVARGLYNEQFF. DNA for the CDR3: TGCAGCGTTGCCAGGGGGCTGTACAATGAGCAGTTCTTC.

The chain combines TRBV5-6 with TRBJ1-4; tentatively, D is TRBD1 (6 bases). Germline V gives CDR1 SGHDT, CDR2 YYEEEE. This CDR3 has 14 amino acids. V was pared by 3 bases and J by 5 bases, with 11 bases between. The CDR3 reads CASSYGQQNEKLFF. In DNA, the CDR3 is TGTGCCAGCAGCTACGGACAGCAGAATGAAAAACTGTTTTTT. Full variable domain (rest looked up from reference TRBV5-6 and TRBJ1-4): DAGVTQSPTHLIKTRGQQVTLRCSPKSGHDTVSWYQQALGQGPQFIFQYYEEEERQRGNFPDRFSGHQFPNYSSELNVNALLLGDSALYLCASSYGQQNEKLFFGSGTQLSVL.

The count of this clone is one. The chain has TRBV5-1 and TRBJ2-2, with 9 positions matching TRBD1. Germline-derived CDR1 and CDR2 are SGHRS and YFSETQ. V lost 3 bases and J lost 0; bases outside the gene matches: 0. The CDR3 is 15 residues long. The CDR3 DNA sequence: TGCGCCAGCAGCTGGACAGGGGCGAACACCGGGGAGCTGTTTTTT. This encodes CASSWTGANTGELFF. The whole variable domain, remainder taken from reference TRBV5-1 and TRBJ2-2, is KAGVTQTPRYLIKTRGQQVTLSCSPISGHRSVSWYQQTPGQGLQFLFEYFSETQRNKGNFPGRFSGRQFSNSRSEMNVSTLELGDSALYLCASSWTGANTGELFFGEGSRLTVL.

J is TRBJ2-7 and V is TRBV6-2 or TRBV6-3, with 9 bases that match TRBD2. This CDR3 has 15 amino acids. Germline V gene sequence: CDR1 MNHEY, CDR2 SVGEGT. The V segment lost 6 bases and the J segment 3 bases; nucleotides outside the gene matches: 9. CDR3 in DNA: TGTGCCAGCAGCCGCCGGCGGGAGGGCCACTACGAGCAGTACTTC. Protein sequence: CASSRRREGHYEQYF.

The chain uses TRBV6-6 and TRBJ1-1; 7 bases are shared with TRBD1. CDR1 is MNHNY and CDR2 is SVGAGI in the germline V gene (reference sequence). This CDR3 contains 15 residues. The V segment lost 4 bases and the J segment 1 base; nucleotides outside the gene matches: 6. This CDR3 reads CASSSPGQRNTEAFF. The CDR3 DNA reads as TGTGCCAGCAGTTCCCCGGGACAGAGGAACACTGAAGCTTTCTTT.

V gene TRBV7-9 combines with J gene TRBJ1-4, with D tentatively TRBD1 (5 bases). V lost 2 bases and J 6 bases, leaving 10 bases between the germline ends. The germline V gene encodes CDR1 SEHNR and CDR2 FQNEAQ (reference sequence). CDR3 length equals 14 residues. The DNA of the CDR3 is TGTGCCAGCAGCTTAATTGGGGGGTATGAAAAACTGTTTTTT. This sequence encodes CASSLIGGYEKLFF. Variable domain in full (rest from reference TRBV7-9 and TRBJ1-4): DTGVSQNPRHKITKRGQNVTFRCDPISEHNRLYWYRQTLGQGPEFLTYFQNEAQLEKSRLLSDRFSAERPKGSFSTLEIQRTEQGDSAMYLCASSLIGGYEKLFFGSGTQLSVL.

This clone was observed once. The chain links TRBV4-1 to TRBJ2-2; 11 bases map to TRBD2. CDR3 length: 18 amino acids. The germline gives CDR1 MGHRA, CDR2 YSYEKL. V was pared by 0 bases and J by 4 bases, with 7 bases of the junction left unmatched. The CDR3 here is CASSQDVAGGPVTGELFF. DNA for the CDR3: TGCGCCAGCAGCCAAGATGTAGCGGGGGGGCCGGTCACCGGGGAGCTGTTTTTT.

The chain uses TRBV16 and TRBJ2-7; 7 nucleotides match TRBD1. Unmatched junction bases numbered 5, after V lost 4 bases and J lost 2 bases. Germline V gene sequence: CDR1 KGHSY, CDR2 FQNENV. The CDR3 has 14 amino acids. CDR3 bases: TGTGCCAGCAGCCTCCGGACAGGCACCTACGAGCAGTACTTC. Protein sequence: CASSLRTGTYEQYF.